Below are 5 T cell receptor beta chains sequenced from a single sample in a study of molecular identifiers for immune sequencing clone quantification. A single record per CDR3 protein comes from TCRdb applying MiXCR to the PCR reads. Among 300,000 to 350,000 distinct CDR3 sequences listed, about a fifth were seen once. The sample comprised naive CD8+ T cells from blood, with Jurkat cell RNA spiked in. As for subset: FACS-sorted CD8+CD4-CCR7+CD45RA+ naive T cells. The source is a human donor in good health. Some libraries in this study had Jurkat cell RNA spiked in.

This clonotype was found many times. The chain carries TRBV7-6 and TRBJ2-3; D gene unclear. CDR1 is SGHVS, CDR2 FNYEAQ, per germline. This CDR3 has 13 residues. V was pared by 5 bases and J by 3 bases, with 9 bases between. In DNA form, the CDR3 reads TGTGCCAGCAGCCCCACTCGAACAGATACGCAGTATTTT. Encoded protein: CASSPTRTDTQYF.

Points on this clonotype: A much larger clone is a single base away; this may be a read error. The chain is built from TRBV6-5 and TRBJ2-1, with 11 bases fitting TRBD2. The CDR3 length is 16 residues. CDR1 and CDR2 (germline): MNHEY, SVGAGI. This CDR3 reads CAGRTETSGTEGEQFF. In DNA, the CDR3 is TGTGCCGGCAGGACCGAGACTAGCGGGACAGAGGGGGAGCAGTTCTTC.

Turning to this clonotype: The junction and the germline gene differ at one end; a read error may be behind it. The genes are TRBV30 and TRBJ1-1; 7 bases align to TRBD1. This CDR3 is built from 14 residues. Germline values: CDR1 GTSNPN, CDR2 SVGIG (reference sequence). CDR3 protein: CARSVQGGGTEAFF. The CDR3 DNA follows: TGTGCCCGGAGTGTTCAGGGGGGCGGCACTGAAGCTTTCTTT.

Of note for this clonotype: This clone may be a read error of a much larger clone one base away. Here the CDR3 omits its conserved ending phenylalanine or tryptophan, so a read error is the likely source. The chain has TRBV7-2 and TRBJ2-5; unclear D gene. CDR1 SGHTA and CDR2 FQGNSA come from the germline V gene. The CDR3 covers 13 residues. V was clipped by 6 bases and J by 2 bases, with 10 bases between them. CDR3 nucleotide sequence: TGTGCCAGCAGGAGAACGGGTCAAGAGACCCAGTACTCC. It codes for CASRRTGQETQYS.

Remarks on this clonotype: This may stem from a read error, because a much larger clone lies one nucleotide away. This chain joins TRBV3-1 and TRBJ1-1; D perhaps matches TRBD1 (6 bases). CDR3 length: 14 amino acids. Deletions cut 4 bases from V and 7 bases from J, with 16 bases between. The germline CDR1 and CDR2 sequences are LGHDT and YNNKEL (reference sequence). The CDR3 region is CASSPGGPGIEAFF. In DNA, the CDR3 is TGTGCCAGCAGCCCCGGGGGGCCGGGGATTGAAGCTTTCTTT.